The 13 T cell receptor beta chains below were found in one sample sequenced in a study of T-cell memory formation after mild COVID-19. Each CDR3 protein gets one entry after TCRdb re-called the 5' RACE reads with MiXCR. The table records 300,000 to 350,000 distinct CDR3 sequences, roughly a fifth of them present only once. Sequencing used PBMCs or a T cell subset sorted from them (not recorded which). These receptor sequences come from a man between 18 and 29 years old who had mild COVID-19 (a few samples of this study predate the infection). Cell type and time point are not known.

This clonotype was seen at least ten times. V is TRBV12-3 or TRBV12-4 and J is TRBJ2-1; D gene unclear. Deletions cut 1 base from V and 2 bases from J, with 6 bases between. The CDR3 totals 14 residues. The CDR3 DNA sequence: TGTGCCAGCAGTTTAGGGGGTACCTACAATGAGCAGTTCTTC. It specifies CASSLGGTYNEQFF.

The rearrangement links TRBV5-1 to TRBJ2-6; D is uncertain. V shed 3 bases and J shed 1 base, with 8 bases lying between them. The CDR3 contains 15 residues. Germline V CDR1 and CDR2: SGHRS, YFSETQ. CDR3 nucleotides: TGCGCCAGCAGCTCACAGAGGTCTGGGGCCAACGTCCTGACTTTC. It specifies CASSSQRSGANVLTF.

This sequence joins TRBV7-2 and TRBJ2-4, with D hard to call. The CDR3 contains 11 residues. The germline V gene has CDR1 SGHTA and CDR2 FQGNSA. With 6 bases removed from V and 11 bases from J, the gap between germline ends came to 11 bases. The CDR3 protein is CASRENRLQYF. CDR3 bases: TGTGCCAGCAGGGAGAATAGGCTTCAGTACTTC.

This clonotype turned up a few times. V and J are TRBV6-5 and TRBJ1-2; D might be TRBD1 (6 bases). Germline values: CDR1 MNHEY, CDR2 SVGAGI. There are 15 residues in the CDR3. V shed 4 bases and J shed 4 bases, with 16 bases lying between them. The CDR3 spells CASSSQGTVPYGYTF. Here the CDR3 DNA reads TGTGCCAGCAGTTCGCAGGGGACGGTCCCCTATGGCTACACCTTC.

V and J are TRBV7-9 and TRBJ2-4; the D gene is possibly TRBD2 (5 bases). Germline CDR1 is SEHNR and CDR2 is FQNEAQ (reference sequence). Trimming cost V 5 bases and J 8 bases, with 25 bases left between them. This CDR3 comprises 17 residues. CDR3 nucleotides: TGTGCCAGCAGCCCCCCCCCTGGGCGACGCTGGGGAGACATTCAGTACTTC. It translates to CASSPPPGRRWGDIQYF.

The chain joins TRBV12-3 or TRBV12-4 to TRBJ2-5; 8 nucleotides align to TRBD1. The CDR3 is made up of 15 amino acids. The trim removed 5 bases at V and 6 bases at J, leaving 11 bases unmatched. CDR3 coding DNA: TGTGCCAGCAGTCTACACGGACAGGGTCTTCAGACCCAGTACTTC. Its translation: CASSLHGQGLQTQYF.

V gene TRBV15 combines with J gene TRBJ1-2; 10 nucleotides agree with TRBD1. Germline lookup yields CDR1 LNHNV and CDR2 YYDKDF (reference sequence). This CDR3 is 20 amino acids long. The V and J ends lost 1 base and 5 bases, in that order; junction bases with no gene match: 19. The CDR3 bases are TGTGCCACCAGCAGAGGATTAATGGCCCCGGGACAGGGGATACCATATGGCTACACCTTC. Its translation: CATSRGLMAPGQGIPYGYTF.

The chain joins TRBV28 to TRBJ1-5, with D perhaps TRBD1 (6 bases). This CDR3 comprises 13 residues. Germline V gene lookup returns CDR1 MDHEN and CDR2 SYDVKM. V lost 6 bases, J lost 8 bases, and 14 bases lay in between. CDR3 loop: CASRGGGPKPQHF. The CDR3 coding sequence is TGTGCCAGCAGAGGGGGGGGTCCCAAGCCCCAGCATTTT.

This clonotype was seen a handful of times. V usage is TRBV6-5 and J usage is TRBJ1-6, with D unresolved. The length of the CDR3 is 17 residues. The V end lost 6 bases, the J end lost 7 bases, and 22 bases lay between the germline ends. Germline V gene lookup returns CDR1 MNHEY and CDR2 SVGAGI. The DNA for the CDR3 is TGTGCCAGCAGGAAGGACGGCACCCCCTCATGGAATTCACCCCTCCACTTT. Translated, it gives CASRKDGTPSWNSPLHF.

This clonotype appeared a few times. This sequence joins TRBV5-1 and TRBJ2-3; D is perhaps TRBD2 (6 bases). The germline V gene encodes CDR1 SGHRS and CDR2 YFSETQ. V was cut by 4 bases and J by 2 bases, with 11 bases left in between. This CDR3 has 14 residues. CDR3 in DNA: TGCGCCAGCAGCGGCGGGACTTCCACAGATACGCAGTATTTT. Translation gives CASSGGTSTDTQYF.

The genes are TRBV4-2 and TRBJ2-4, with D possibly TRBD2 on 6 matching bases. CDR3 size: 14 residues. V lost 4 bases, J lost 7 bases, and 14 bases lay in between. From germline, CDR1 is LGHNA and CDR2 YNFKEQ. The CDR3: CASSPPGGVNIQYF. Written as DNA, the CDR3 is TGTGCCAGCAGCCCCCCCGGGGGAGTCAACATTCAGTACTTC.

The genes are TRBV7-9 and TRBJ2-2, with D uncertain. Trimming left V 5 bases short and J 1 base short, with 14 bases between. The V gene's germline CDR1 is SEHNR and CDR2 FQNEAQ (reference sequence). This CDR3 spans 16 amino acids. The CDR3 protein is CASSLPPRRNTGELFF. The CDR3 bases are TGTGCCAGCAGCCTCCCCCCGCGTAGGAACACCGGGGAGCTGTTTTTT.

This clonotype turned up a few times. The chain couples TRBV12-3 or TRBV12-4 to TRBJ1-5; tentative D call: TRBD1 (5 bases). CDR3 size: 14 residues. V was pared by 10 bases and J by 5 bases, with 18 bases between. This chain's CDR3 is CATTTPGDHQPQHF. CDR3 nucleotide sequence: TGTGCCACCACGACCCCCGGGGACCATCAGCCCCAGCATTTT.